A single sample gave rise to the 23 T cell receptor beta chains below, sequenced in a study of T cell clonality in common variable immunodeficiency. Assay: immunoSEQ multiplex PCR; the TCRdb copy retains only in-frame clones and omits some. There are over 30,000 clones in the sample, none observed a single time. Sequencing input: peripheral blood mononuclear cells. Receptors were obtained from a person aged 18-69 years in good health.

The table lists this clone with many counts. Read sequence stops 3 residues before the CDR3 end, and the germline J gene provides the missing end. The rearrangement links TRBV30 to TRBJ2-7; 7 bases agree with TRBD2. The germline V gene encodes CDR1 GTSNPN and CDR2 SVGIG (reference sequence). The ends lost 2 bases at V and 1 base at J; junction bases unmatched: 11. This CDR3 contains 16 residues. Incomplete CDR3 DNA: TGTGCCTGGAGTCTCAAGGGTTGGACTAGGTCCTACGAG. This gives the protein CAWSLKGWTRSYE. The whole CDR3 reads CAWSLKGWTRSYEQYF. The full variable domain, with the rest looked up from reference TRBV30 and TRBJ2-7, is SQTIHQWPATLVQPVGSPLSLECTVEGTSNPNLYWYRQAAGRGLQLLFYSVGIGQISSEVPQNLSASRPQDRQFILSSKKLLLSDSGFYLCAWSLKGWTRSYEQYFGPGTRLTVT.

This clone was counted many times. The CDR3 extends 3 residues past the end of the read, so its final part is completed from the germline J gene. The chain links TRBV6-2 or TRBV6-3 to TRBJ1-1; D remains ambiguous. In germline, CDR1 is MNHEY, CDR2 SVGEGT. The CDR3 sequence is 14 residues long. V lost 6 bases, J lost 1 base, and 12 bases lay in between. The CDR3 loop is CASRPGFSNTEAFF. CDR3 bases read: TGTGCCAGCAGGCCCGGGTTCTCGAACACTGAA.

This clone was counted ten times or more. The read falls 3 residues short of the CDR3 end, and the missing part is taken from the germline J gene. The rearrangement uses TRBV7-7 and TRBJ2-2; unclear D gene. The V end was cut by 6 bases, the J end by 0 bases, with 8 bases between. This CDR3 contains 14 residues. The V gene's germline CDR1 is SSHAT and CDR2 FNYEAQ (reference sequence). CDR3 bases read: TGTGCCAGCAGAGCAACAGCGAACACCGGGGAG. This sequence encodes CASRATANTGE. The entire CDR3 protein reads CASRATANTGELFF.

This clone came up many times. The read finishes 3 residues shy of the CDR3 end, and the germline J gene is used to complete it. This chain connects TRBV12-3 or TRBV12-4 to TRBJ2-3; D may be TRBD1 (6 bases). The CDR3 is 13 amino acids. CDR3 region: CASREQGHQPQYF. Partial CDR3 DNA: TGTGCCAGCAGGGAACAGGGCCATCAGCCG.

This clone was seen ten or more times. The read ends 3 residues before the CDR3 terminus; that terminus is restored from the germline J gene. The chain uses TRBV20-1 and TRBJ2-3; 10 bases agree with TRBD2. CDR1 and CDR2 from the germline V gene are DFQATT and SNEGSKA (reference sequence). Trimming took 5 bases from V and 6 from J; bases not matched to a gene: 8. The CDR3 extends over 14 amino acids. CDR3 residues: CSALRGLASDTQYF. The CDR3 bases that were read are TGCAGTGCTCTTCGGGGACTAGCGAGCGATACG.

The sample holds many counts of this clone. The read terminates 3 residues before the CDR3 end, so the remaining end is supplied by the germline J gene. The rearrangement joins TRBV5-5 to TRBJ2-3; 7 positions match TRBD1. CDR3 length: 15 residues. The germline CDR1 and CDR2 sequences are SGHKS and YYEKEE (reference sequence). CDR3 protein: CASSLERQTGQTQYF. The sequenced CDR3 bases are TGTGCCAGCAGCTTAGAACGACAGACGGGACAGACG.

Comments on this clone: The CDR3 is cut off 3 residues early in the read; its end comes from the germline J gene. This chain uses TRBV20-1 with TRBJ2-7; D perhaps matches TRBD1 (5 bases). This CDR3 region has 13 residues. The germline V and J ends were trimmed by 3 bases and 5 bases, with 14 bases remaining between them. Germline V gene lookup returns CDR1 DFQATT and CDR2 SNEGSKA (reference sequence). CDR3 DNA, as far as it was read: TGCAGTGCTAGCGGGCAGGGATTGGACGAG. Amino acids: CSASGQGLDE. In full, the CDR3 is CSASGQGLDEQYF.

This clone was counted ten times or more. CDR3 loop: CASSQARGVSTDTQYF. Incomplete CDR3 DNA: TGTGCCAGCAGCCAAGCTCGGGGGGTAAGCACAGATACG. V gene TRBV4-2 combines with J gene TRBJ2-3, with 7 bases identical to TRBD2. From the germline J gene comes the end of the CDR3, since the read stops 3 residues before it. Germline values: CDR1 LGHNA, CDR2 YNFKEQ. J gave up 0 bases and V 1 base, and 4 bases lay outside the gene matches. The CDR3 is 16 residues long.

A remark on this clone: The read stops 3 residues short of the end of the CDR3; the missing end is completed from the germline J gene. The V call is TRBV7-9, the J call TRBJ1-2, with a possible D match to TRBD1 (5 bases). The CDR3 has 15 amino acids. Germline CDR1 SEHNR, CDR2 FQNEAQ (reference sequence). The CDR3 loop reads CASSLVSGHVSDYTF. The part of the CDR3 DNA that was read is TGTGCCAGCAGCTTAGTGTCAGGGCACGTGTCCGAC.

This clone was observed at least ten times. The DNA read from the CDR3 is TGCAGTGCTAATCTAGCGGGAGGGACCGGGGAG. It yields the protein CSANLAGGTGE. From start to end, the CDR3 is CSANLAGGTGELFF. The rearrangement joins TRBV20-1 to TRBJ2-2, with 12 bases matching TRBD2. The missing CDR3 end, 3 residues past where the read stops, is filled in from the germline J gene. The CDR3 extends over 14 amino acids. The ends lost 4 bases at V and 5 bases at J; junction bases unmatched: 2. From germline, CDR1 is DFQATT and CDR2 SNEGSKA (reference sequence).

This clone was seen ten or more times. The sequenced part of the CDR3 DNA is TGTGCCAGCAGCCAAGGACGACAGGCCTACGAG. The encoded protein is CASSQGRQAYE. The entire CDR3 sequence reads CASSQGRQAYEQYF. The chain joins TRBV3-1 (or the pseudogene TRBV3-2) to TRBJ2-7; tentative D call: TRBD1 (6 bases). Read coverage stops 3 residues before the CDR3 terminus; the germline J gene supplies the remainder. Per the germline V gene, CDR1 is LGHDT and CDR2 is YNNKEL (reference sequence). Trimming removed 1 base from V and 2 bases from J, with 9 bases in between. The CDR3 contains 14 residues.

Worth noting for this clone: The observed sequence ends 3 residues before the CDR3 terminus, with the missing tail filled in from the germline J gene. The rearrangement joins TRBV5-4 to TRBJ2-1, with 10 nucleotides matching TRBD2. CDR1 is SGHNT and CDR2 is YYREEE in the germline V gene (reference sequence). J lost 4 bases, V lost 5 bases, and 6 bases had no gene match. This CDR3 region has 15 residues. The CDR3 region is CASSSSGGLYNEQFF. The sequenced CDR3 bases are TGTGCCAGCAGTTCTAGCGGGGGCCTATACAATGAG.

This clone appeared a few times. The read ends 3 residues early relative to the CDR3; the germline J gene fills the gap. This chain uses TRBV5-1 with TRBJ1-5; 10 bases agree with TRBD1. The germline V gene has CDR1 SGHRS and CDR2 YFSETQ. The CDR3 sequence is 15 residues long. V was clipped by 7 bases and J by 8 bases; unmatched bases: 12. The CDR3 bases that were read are TGCGCCAGCGAGGCCGGGACAGGGGTCGGCGAGCCC. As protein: CASEAGTGVGEP. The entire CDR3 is CASEAGTGVGEPQHF.

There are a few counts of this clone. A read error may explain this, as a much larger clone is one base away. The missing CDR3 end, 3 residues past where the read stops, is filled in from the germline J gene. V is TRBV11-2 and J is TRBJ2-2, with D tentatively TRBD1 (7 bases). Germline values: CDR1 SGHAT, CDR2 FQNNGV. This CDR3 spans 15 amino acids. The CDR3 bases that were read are TGTGCCAGCAGAGGAGGGGGCTCTGGGGCCAACGTG. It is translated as CASRGGGSGANV. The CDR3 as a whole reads CASRGGGSGANVLFF. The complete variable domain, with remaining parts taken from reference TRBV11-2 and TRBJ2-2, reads EAGVAQSPRYKIIEKRQSVAFWCNPISGHATLYWYQQILGQGPKLLIQFQNNGVVDDSQLPKDRFSAERLKGVDSTLKIQPAKLEDSAVYLCASRGGGSGANVLFFGEGSRLTVL.

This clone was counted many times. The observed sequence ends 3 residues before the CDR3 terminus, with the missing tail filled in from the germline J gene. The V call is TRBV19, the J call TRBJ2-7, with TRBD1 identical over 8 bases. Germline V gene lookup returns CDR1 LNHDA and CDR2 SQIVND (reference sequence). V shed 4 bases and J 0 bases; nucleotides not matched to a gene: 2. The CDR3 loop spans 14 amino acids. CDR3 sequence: CASSRTGGSYEQYF. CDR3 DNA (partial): TGTGCCAGTAGTAGAACAGGGGGCTCCTACGAG.

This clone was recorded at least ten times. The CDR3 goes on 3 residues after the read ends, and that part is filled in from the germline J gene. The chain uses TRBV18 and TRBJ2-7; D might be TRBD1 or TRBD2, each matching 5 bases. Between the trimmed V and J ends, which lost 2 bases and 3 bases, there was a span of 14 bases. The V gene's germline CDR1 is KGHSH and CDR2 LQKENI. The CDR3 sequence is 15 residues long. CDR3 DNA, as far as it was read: TGTGCCAGCTCACCATCAGGGAGCGTGGGCTACGAG. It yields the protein CASSPSGSVGYE. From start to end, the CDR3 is CASSPSGSVGYEQYF.

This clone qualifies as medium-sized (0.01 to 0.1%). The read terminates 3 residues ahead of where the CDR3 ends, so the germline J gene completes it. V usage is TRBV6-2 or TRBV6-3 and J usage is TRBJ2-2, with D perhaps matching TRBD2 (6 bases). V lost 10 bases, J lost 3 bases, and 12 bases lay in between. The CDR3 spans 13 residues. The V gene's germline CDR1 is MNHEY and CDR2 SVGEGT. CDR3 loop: CATGERDTGELFF. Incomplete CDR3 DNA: TGTGCCACGGGGGAGAGGGACACCGGGGAG.

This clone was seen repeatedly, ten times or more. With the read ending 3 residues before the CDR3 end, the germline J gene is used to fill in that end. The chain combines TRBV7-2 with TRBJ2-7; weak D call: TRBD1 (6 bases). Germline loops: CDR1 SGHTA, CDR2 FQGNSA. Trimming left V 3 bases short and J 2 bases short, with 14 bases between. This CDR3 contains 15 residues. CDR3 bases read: TGTGCCAGCAGCTTCCGGGACACAACCCCCTACGAG. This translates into CASSFRDTTPYE. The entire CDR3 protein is CASSFRDTTPYEQYF.

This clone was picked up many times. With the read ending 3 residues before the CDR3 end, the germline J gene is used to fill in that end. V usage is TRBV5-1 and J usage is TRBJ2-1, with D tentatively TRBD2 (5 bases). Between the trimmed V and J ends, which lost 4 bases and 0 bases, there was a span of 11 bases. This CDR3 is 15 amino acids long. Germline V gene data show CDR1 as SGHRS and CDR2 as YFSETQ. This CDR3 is CASSLSGSSYNEQFF. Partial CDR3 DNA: TGCGCCAGCAGCCTGTCGGGGAGCTCCTACAATGAG.

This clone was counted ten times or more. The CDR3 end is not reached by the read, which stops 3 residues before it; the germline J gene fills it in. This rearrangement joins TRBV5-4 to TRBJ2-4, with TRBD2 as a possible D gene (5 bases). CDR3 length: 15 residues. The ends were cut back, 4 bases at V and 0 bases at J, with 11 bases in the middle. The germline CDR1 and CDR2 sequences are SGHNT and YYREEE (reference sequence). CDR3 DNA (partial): TGTGCCAGCAGCCCGGACTTTCTAGCCAAAAACATT. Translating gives CASSPDFLAKNI. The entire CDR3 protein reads CASSPDFLAKNIQYF.

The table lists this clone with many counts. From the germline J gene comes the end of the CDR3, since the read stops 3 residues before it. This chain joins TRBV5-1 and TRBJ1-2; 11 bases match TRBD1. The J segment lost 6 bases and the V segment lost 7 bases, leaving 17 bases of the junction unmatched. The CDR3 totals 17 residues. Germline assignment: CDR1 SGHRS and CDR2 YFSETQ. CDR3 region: CASVLGTGGFGADGYTF. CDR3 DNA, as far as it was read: TGCGCCAGCGTTCTAGGGACAGGGGGTTTCGGGGCGGATGGC.

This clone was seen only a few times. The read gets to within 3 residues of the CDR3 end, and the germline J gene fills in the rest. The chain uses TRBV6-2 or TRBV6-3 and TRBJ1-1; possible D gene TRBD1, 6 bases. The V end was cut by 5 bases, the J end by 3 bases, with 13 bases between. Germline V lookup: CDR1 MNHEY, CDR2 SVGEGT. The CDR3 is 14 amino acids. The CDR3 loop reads CASSVWTEHTEAFF. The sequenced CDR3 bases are TGTGCCAGCAGTGTCTGGACAGAGCACACTGAA.

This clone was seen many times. The CDR3 sequence: CASTLSGTSGGREETQYF. The sequenced part of the CDR3 DNA is TGCGCCAGCACGCTTTCTGGGACTAGCGGAGGAAGGGAGGAGACC. The chain recombines TRBV5-1 with TRBJ2-5; 11 nucleotides align to TRBD2. Sequencing ends 3 residues short of the CDR3 end; the germline J gene provides the rest. The ends lost 6 bases at V and 5 bases at J; junction bases unmatched: 18. Germline V CDR1 and CDR2: SGHRS, YFSETQ. The CDR3 length is 18 residues.